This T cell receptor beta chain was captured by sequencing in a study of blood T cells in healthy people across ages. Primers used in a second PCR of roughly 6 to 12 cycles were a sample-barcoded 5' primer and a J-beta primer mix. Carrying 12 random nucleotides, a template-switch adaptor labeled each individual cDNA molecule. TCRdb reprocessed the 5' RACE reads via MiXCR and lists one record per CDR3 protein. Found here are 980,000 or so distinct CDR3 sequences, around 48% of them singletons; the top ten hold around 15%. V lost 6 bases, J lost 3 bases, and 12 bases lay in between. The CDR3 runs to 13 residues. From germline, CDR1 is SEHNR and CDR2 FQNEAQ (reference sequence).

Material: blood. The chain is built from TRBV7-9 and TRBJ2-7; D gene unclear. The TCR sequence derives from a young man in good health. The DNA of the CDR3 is TGTGCCAGCAGTCCGACACATAACTACGAGCAGTACTTC. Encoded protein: CASSPTHNYEQYF.